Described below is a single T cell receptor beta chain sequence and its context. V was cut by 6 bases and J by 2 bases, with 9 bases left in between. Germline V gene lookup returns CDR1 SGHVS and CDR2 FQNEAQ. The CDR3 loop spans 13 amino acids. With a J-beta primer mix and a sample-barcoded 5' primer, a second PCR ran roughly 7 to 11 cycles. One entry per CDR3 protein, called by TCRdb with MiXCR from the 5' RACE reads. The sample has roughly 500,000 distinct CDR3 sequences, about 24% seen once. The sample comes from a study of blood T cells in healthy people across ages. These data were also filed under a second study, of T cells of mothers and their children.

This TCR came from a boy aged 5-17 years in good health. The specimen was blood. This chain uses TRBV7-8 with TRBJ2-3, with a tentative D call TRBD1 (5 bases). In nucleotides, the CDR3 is TGTGCCAGCAGTTGGGGCCTCACAGATACGCAGTATTTT. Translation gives CASSWGLTDTQYF. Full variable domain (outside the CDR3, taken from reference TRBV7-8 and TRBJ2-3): GAGVSQSPRYKVAKRGQDVALRCDPISGHVSLFWYQQALGQGPEFLTYFQNEAQLDKSGLPSDRFFAERPEGSVSTLKIQRTQQEDSAVYLCASSWGLTDTQYFGPGTRLTVL.